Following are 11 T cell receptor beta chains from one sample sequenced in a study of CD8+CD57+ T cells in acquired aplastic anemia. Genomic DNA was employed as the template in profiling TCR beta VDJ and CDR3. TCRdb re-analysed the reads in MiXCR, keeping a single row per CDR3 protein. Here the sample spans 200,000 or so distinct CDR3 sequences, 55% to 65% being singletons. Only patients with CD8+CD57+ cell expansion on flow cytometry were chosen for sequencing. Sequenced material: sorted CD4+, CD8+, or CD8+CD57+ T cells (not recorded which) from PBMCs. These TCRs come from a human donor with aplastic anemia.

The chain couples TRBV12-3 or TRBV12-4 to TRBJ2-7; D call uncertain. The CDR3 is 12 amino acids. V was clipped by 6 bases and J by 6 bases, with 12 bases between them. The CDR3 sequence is CASSVAGVEQYF. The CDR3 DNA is TGTGCCAGCAGCGTAGCTGGGGTCGAGCAGTACTTC.

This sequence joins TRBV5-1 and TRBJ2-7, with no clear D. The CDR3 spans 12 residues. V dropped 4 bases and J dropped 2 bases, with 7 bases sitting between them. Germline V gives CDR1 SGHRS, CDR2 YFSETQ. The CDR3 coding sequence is TGCGCCAGCAGCATAGGGCCCTACGAGCAGTACTTC. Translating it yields CASSIGPYEQYF.

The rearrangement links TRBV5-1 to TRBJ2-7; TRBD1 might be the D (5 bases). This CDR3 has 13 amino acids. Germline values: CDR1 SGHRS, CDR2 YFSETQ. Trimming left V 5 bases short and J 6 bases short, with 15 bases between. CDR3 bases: TGCGCCAGCAGACTCACAGGAACGGGCGAGCAGTACTTC. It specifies CASRLTGTGEQYF.

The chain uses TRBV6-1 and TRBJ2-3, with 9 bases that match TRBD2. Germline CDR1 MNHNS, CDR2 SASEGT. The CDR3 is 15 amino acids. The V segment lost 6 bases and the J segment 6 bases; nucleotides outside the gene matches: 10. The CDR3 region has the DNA TGTGCCAGCAGCACCTCGCGGGAGGGCCCGGATACGCAGTATTTT. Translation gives CASSTSREGPDTQYF.

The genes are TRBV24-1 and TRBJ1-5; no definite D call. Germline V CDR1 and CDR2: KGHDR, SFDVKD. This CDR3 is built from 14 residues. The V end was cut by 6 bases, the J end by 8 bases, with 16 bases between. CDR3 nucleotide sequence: TGTGCCACCAGTTCGGGCGGCAGGCGGGAGCCCCAGCATTTT. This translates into CATSSGGRREPQHF.

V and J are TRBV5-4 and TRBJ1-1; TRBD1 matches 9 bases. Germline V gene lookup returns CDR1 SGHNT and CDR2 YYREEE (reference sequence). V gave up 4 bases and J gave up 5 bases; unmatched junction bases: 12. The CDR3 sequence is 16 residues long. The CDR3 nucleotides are TGTGCCAGCAGCCAATCTCCGGGACAGGGAATTACTGAAGCTTTCTTT. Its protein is CASSQSPGQGITEAFF.

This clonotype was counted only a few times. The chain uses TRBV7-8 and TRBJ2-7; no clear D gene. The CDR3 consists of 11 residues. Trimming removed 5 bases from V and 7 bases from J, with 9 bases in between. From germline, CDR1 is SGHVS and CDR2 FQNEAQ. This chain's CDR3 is CASSPRVEQYF. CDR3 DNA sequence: TGTGCCAGCAGCCCCCGCGTGGAGCAGTACTTC.

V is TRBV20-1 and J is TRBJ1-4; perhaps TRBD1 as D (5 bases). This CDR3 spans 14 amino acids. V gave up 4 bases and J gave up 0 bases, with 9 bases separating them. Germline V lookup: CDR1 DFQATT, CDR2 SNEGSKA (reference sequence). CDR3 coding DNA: TGCAGTGCTACAGACAGAGCAACTAATGAAAAACTGTTTTTT. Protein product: CSATDRATNEKLFF.

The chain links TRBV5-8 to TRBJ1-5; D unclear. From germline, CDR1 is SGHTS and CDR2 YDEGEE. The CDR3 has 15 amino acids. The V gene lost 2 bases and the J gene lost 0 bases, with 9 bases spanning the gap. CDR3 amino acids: CASSFLQFSNQPQHF. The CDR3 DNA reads TGTGCCAGCAGCTTTTTACAGTTTAGCAATCAGCCCCAGCATTTT.

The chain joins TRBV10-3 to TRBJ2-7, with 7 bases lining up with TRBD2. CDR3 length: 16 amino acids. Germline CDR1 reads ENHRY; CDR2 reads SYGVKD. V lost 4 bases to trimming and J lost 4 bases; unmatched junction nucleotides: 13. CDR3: CAISGITSAKPYEQYF. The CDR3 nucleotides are TGTGCCATCAGTGGGATCACTAGCGCCAAACCTTACGAGCAGTACTTC.

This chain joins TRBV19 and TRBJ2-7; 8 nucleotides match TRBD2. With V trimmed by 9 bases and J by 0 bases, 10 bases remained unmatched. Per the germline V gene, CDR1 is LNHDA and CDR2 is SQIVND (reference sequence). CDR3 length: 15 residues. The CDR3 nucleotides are TGTGCCAGCCGACTAGCGATTCACAGCTCCTACGAGCAGTACTTC. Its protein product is CASRLAIHSSYEQYF.